Listed here are 27 T cell receptor beta chains from one sample, sequenced in a study of cytomegalovirus exposure and HLA in healthy donors. In the PCR, 60 Vbeta and 13 Jbeta primers were used. Repertoires were generated with immunoSEQ multiplex PCR, while TCRdb's copy carries only in-frame clones and drops some. This sample has 130,000 to 150,000 clones; 75% to 80% occur once, and the top ten carry around 2.9%. The sequenced sample was PBMCs. All receptors derive from a man aged 35-49 years in good health and CMV-seropositive.

J is TRBJ1-1 and V is TRBV7-2; D gene uncertain. Trimming pared 5 bases from V and 0 bases from J, leaving 7 bases between. The CDR3 has 13 amino acids. Germline values: CDR1 SGHTA, CDR2 FQGNSA. In nucleotides, the CDR3 is TGTGCCAGCAGCAGAGCCTTGAACACTGAAGCTTTCTTT. It specifies CASSRALNTEAFF.

This clone was detected a few times. This CDR3 is CASSQQGAPPYNEQFF. The DNA of the CDR3 is TGTGCCAGTAGTCAACAGGGGGCCCCCCCATACAATGAGCAGTTCTTC. The chain links TRBV19 to TRBJ2-1, with TRBD1 matching over 9 bases. Germline-derived CDR1 and CDR2 are LNHDA and SQIVND (reference sequence). The CDR3 consists of 16 residues. V gave up 5 bases and J gave up 4 bases; unmatched junction bases: 9.

This clone has only a few counts. This sequence joins TRBV5-4 and TRBJ1-4; the D is unclear. Trimming cost V 1 base and J 6 bases, with 13 bases left between them. CDR3 length: 15 amino acids. Germline-derived CDR1 and CDR2 are SGHNT and YYREEE (reference sequence). Written as DNA, the CDR3 is TGTGCCAGCAGCTTGAAAGGCAAGACACATGAAAAACTGTTTTTT. Its protein product is CASSLKGKTHEKLFF.

This chain links TRBV15 with TRBJ2-1; 9 bases line up with TRBD2. The CDR3 runs 19 residues. CDR1 and CDR2 (germline): LNHNV, YYDKDF (reference sequence). The trim removed 1 base at V and 3 bases at J, leaving 13 bases unmatched. The CDR3 here is CATSRGLASGKQFYNEQFF. CDR3 sequence (DNA): TGTGCCACCAGCAGAGGATTGGCTAGCGGGAAGCAATTCTACAATGAGCAGTTCTTC.

This clone showed up just once. The V and J genes are TRBV4-2 and TRBJ1-3; no reliable D call. This CDR3 is built from 14 residues. In germline, CDR1 is LGHNA, CDR2 YNFKEQ. The V end lost 0 bases, the J end lost 0 bases, and 3 bases lay between the germline ends. This chain's CDR3 is CASSQESSGNTIYF. CDR3 in DNA: TGTGCCAGCAGCCAAGAGAGCTCTGGAAACACCATATATTTT.

J is TRBJ1-1 and V is TRBV5-1; D uncertain. V lost 7 bases to trimming and J lost 3 bases, with 13 bases between them. The CDR3 runs to 13 residues. CDR1 SGHRS and CDR2 YFSETQ come from the germline V gene. The CDR3, as DNA: TGCGCCAGCGTCGAACAAGAGGACACTGAAGCTTTCTTT. Translated: CASVEQEDTEAFF.

The V call is TRBV5-4, the J call TRBJ2-7; TRBD2 matches 15 bases. This CDR3 has 14 amino acids. The germline gives CDR1 SGHNT, CDR2 YYREEE (reference sequence). The V gene end was trimmed by 4 bases and the J gene end by 6 bases; junction bases not matched to a gene: 2. The CDR3 DNA reads TGTGCCAGCAGCAAGGGACTAGCGGGAGGCGAGCAGTACTTC. Its protein product is CASSKGLAGGEQYF.

The CDR3 loop reads CASSLDTSSGNTIYF. Written as DNA, the CDR3 is TGTGCCAGCTCACTCGACACCTCCTCTGGAAACACCATATATTTT. This sequence joins TRBV18 and TRBJ1-3; D remains unclear. The germline V gene encodes CDR1 KGHSH and CDR2 LQKENI. V lost 4 bases to trimming and J lost 0 bases, with 10 bases between them. The CDR3 extends over 15 amino acids.

The rearrangement links TRBV7-2 to TRBJ2-7; 12 bases agree with TRBD2. This CDR3 has 15 amino acids. V was clipped by 5 bases and J by 12 bases; unmatched bases: 14. CDR1 is SGHTA and CDR2 is FQGNSA in the germline V gene. The CDR3 bases are TGTGCCAGCAGCGCTTTTTACGGACTAGCGGGAAGTACGTACTTC. This encodes CASSAFYGLAGSTYF.

The chain links TRBV9 to TRBJ2-3, with TRBD2 matching over 8 bases. The junction had 2 bases not matched to a gene; V was cut back by 4 bases and J by 1 base. CDR1 and CDR2 from the germline V gene are SGDLS and YYNGEE. CDR3 length: 14 amino acids. CDR3 nucleotides: TGTGCCAGCAGCACGGGGGGGGGCACAGATACGCAGTATTTT. It is translated as CASSTGGGTDTQYF.

The count of this clone is one. This chain links TRBV18 with TRBJ1-4, with a tentative D call TRBD1 (6 bases). The CDR3 consists of 15 residues. The germline CDR1 and CDR2 sequences are KGHSH and LQKENI. V lost 3 bases and J lost 11, with 19 bases in between. This CDR3 is CASSPYNQQGGKLFF. CDR3 DNA sequence: TGTGCCAGCTCACCTTACAACCAACAGGGAGGGAAACTGTTTTTT.

The rearrangement links TRBV30 to TRBJ1-1; D is undetermined. V was trimmed by 0 bases and J by 0 bases, leaving 17 bases between them. This CDR3 contains 17 residues. CDR1 GTSNPN and CDR2 SVGIG come from the germline V gene (reference sequence). This CDR3 is CAWSVRGVGFMNTEAFF. DNA of the CDR3: TGTGCCTGGAGTGTACGGGGAGTGGGCTTCATGAACACTGAAGCTTTCTTT.

This clone was seen only once. The genes are TRBV6-1 and TRBJ1-2; D unresolved. CDR1 and CDR2 (germline): MNHNS, SASEGT. CDR3 size: 13 residues. The CDR3 DNA sequence: TGTGTGTCAGCTCGCCAACACGGAGATGGCTACACCTTC. Protein sequence: CVSARQHGDGYTF.

The chain carries TRBV18 and TRBJ1-1, with D perhaps TRBD1 (5 bases). The CDR3 is made up of 14 amino acids. CDR1 and CDR2 from the germline V gene are KGHSH and LQKENI. The V end was cut by 2 bases, the J end by 0 bases, with 7 bases between. As DNA, the CDR3 is TGTGCCAGCTCACCAGCAGGGATGAACACTGAAGCTTTCTTT. This encodes CASSPAGMNTEAFF.

The chain combines TRBV5-5 with TRBJ2-3, with 7 bases matching TRBD1. The CDR3 loop spans 13 amino acids. Trimming cost V 4 bases and J 12 bases; bases outside gene matches: 11. The germline CDR1 and CDR2 sequences are SGHKS and YYEKEE (reference sequence). The CDR3 nucleotides are TGTGCCAGCAGCCTCCGCGGACAGGCCGTCCAGTATTTT. Translated: CASSLRGQAVQYF. The entire variable domain, with the rest obtained from reference TRBV5-5 and TRBJ2-3, is as follows: DAGVTQSPTHLIKTRGQQVTLRCSPISGHKSVSWYQQVLGQGPQFIFQYYEKEERGRGNFPDRFSARQFPNYSSELNVNALLLGDSALYLCASSLRGQAVQYFGPGTRLTVL.

The table lists this clone with a few counts. The J gene is TRBJ1-4, the V gene TRBV28; D is unclear. CDR3 length: 13 amino acids. The germline V and J ends were trimmed by 7 bases and 8 bases, with 14 bases remaining between them. CDR1 is MDHEN and CDR2 is SYDVKM in the germline V gene. The CDR3, as DNA: TGTGCCAGCAATACACCGACGGGGGAAAAACTGTTTTTT. Translating gives CASNTPTGEKLFF.

The chain employs TRBV25-1 and TRBJ2-1, with TRBD1 identical over 9 bases. The germline V gene encodes CDR1 MGHDK and CDR2 SYGVNS. The V and J ends lost 5 bases and 9 bases, in that order; junction bases with no gene match: 11. The CDR3 has 15 amino acids. The CDR3 sequence: CASSFRRDRVGEQFF. Written as DNA, the CDR3 is TGTGCCAGCAGTTTCCGGCGGGACAGGGTAGGTGAGCAGTTCTTC.

This clone was observed a single time. The V and J genes are TRBV19 and TRBJ2-1; 8 bases map to TRBD2. V shed 10 bases, J shed 2 bases, and the junction held 10 bases outside the gene matches. In germline, CDR1 is LNHDA, CDR2 SQIVND (reference sequence). CDR3 length equals 15 residues. The CDR3 nucleotides read TGTGCCACCACCTACCCGGGAGGGGCCTACAATGAGCAGTTCTTC. The encoded protein is CATTYPGGAYNEQFF.

As concerns this clone: Relative to the germline gene, one junction end is altered; a read error may explain this. The chain combines TRBV11-1 with TRBJ1-1; 10 nucleotides align to TRBD1. Germline CDR1 is SGHAT and CDR2 is FQDESV (reference sequence). This CDR3 spans 15 amino acids. The DNA of the CDR3 is TGTGCCAGCAGCTTAGTGGGACAGGGGAACTCTGAAGCTTTCTTT. It yields the protein CASSLVGQGNSEAFF. Using reference TRBV11-1 and TRBJ1-1 for the parts outside the CDR3, the full variable domain is EAEVAQSPRYKITEKSQAVAFWCDPISGHATLYWYRQILGQGPELLVQFQDESVVDDSQLPKDRFSAERLKGVDSTLKIQPAELGDSAMYLCASSLVGQGNSEAFFGQGTRLTVV.

This rearrangement joins TRBV6-6 to TRBJ1-1; the D gene is possibly TRBD1 (6 bases). Trimming removed 5 bases from V and 7 bases from J, with 11 bases in between. The CDR3 has 12 residues. Germline V gene lookup returns CDR1 MNHNY and CDR2 SVGAGI (reference sequence). The chain's CDR3 is CASSITGNEAFF. The DNA of the CDR3 is TGTGCCAGCAGTATCACAGGGAATGAAGCTTTCTTT.

The gene calls are TRBV5-4 and TRBJ2-2; 12 bases are shared with TRBD2. Germline assignment: CDR1 SGHNT and CDR2 YYREEE (reference sequence). The CDR3 consists of 17 residues. Germline trimming cut 3 bases from V and 6 bases from J; bases unmatched to any gene: 9. CDR3 DNA sequence: TGTGCCAGCAGCTCGGGCGGGCTAGCGGGAGGGGCCGGGGAGCTGTTTTTT. It codes for CASSSGGLAGGAGELFF.

The chain is built from TRBV28 and TRBJ2-1, with a weak D call TRBD2 (5 bases). The ends were cut back, 2 bases at V and 6 bases at J, with 14 bases in the middle. CDR1 MDHEN and CDR2 SYDVKM come from the germline V gene. This CDR3 region has 15 residues. This CDR3 reads CASSLRLAEANEQFF. CDR3 in DNA: TGTGCCAGCAGTTTACGGCTAGCAGAAGCCAATGAGCAGTTCTTC.

The CDR3 is CSVDAATSVKTQYF. The CDR3, as DNA: TGCAGCGTTGACGCTGCCACTAGCGTAAAGACGCAGTATTTT. The chain has TRBV29-1 and TRBJ2-3, with 7 bases identical to TRBD2. The CDR3 length is 14 residues. Germline loops: CDR1 SQVTM, CDR2 ANQGSEA. The V segment lost 3 bases and the J segment 9 bases; nucleotides outside the gene matches: 12.

J is TRBJ2-5 and V is TRBV7-9; D is possibly TRBD1 (6 bases). CDR3 size: 15 residues. The V and J ends lost 5 bases and 5 bases respectively, with 18 bases between them. From germline, CDR1 is SEHNR and CDR2 FQNEAQ (reference sequence). CDR3 bases: TGTGCCAGCAGCCCTTTGTGGACAGAGGGGGAGACCCAGTACTTC. Its translation is CASSPLWTEGETQYF.

V is TRBV28 and J is TRBJ1-5; 10 bases are a match to TRBD1. Germline-derived CDR1 and CDR2 are MDHEN and SYDVKM. Trimming cost V 7 bases and J 5 bases; bases outside gene matches: 8. This CDR3 comprises 15 residues. CDR3 nucleotide sequence: TGTGCCAGCATAGGGGGGACAGGGGTGTATCAGCCCCAGCATTTT. Protein sequence: CASIGGTGVYQPQHF.

The genes are TRBV19 and TRBJ1-2; no clear D. The CDR3 has 15 residues. Trimming removed 3 bases from V and 3 bases from J, with 14 bases in between. Germline lookup yields CDR1 LNHDA and CDR2 SQIVND (reference sequence). The CDR3 protein is CASSIGSPEDYGYTF. CDR3 nucleotide sequence: TGTGCCAGTAGTATTGGGTCTCCTGAGGACTATGGCTACACCTTC.

The rearrangement joins TRBV7-3 to TRBJ2-2; TRBD2 is a possible D gene (5 bases). The CDR3 has 15 residues. Germline V lookup: CDR1 SGHTA, CDR2 FQGTGA. Trimming pared 1 base from V and 6 bases from J, leaving 12 bases between. The chain's CDR3 is CASSLNPPGAGELFF. The CDR3 DNA sequence: TGTGCCAGCAGCTTAAACCCCCCCGGGGCCGGGGAGCTGTTTTTT. The entire variable domain, with the rest obtained from reference TRBV7-3 and TRBJ2-2, is as follows: GAGVSQTPSNKVTEKGKYVELRCDPISGHTALYWYRQSLGQGPEFLIYFQGTGAADDSGLPNDRFFAVRPEGSVSTLKIQRTERGDSAVYLCASSLNPPGAGELFFGEGSRLTVL.